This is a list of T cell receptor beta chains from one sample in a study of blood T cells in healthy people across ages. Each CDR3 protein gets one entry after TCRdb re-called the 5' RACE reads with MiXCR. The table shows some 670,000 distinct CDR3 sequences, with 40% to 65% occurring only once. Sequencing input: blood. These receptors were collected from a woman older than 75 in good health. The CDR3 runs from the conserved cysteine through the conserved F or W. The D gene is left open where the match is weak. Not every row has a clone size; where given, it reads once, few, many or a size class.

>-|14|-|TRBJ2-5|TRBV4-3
TGCGCCAGCAGCCAAGATATTTTAGTTGGGGCCCAGTACTTC
CASSQDILVGAQYF
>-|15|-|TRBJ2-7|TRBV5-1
TGCGCCAGCAACTTGGTGGGACTGAGATACAATGAGCAGTACTTC
CASNLVGLRYNEQYF
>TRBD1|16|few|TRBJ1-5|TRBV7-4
TGTGCCAGCAGTCGTGGGCGACAGGGCCCCAATCAGCCCCAGCATTTT
CASSRGRQGPNQPQHF
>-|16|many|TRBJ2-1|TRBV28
TGTGCCAGCAGTTTCTCGGCAGGACCTAAGGTCAATGAGCAGTTCTTC
CASSFSAGPKVNEQFF
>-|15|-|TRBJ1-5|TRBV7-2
TGTGCCAGCAGCCTCGGCACCCTGGGCAATCAGCCCCAGCATTTT
CASSLGTLGNQPQHF
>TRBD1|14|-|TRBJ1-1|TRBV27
TGTGCCAGCACCGCGACAGGGGAAGGCACTGAAGCTTTCTTT
CASTATGEGTEAFF
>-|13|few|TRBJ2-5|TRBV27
TGTGCCAGCAGTTTACCCGGGACAAGGAGGCAGTACTTC
CASSLPGTRRQYF
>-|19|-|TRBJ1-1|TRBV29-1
TGCAGCGTAAAAAACATCCAGGACAGAGGATGGGAGTTGAACACTGAAGCTTTCTTT
CSVKNIQDRGWELNTEAFF
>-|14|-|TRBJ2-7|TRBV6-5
TGTGCCAGCAGTTACGAGAAGGGAGTGCGGGAGCAGTACTTC
CASSYEKGVREQYF
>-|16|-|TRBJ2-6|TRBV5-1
TGCGCCAGCAGCTTGATCAGGACTGATGGGGCCAACGTCCTGACTTTC
CASSLIRTDGANVLTF
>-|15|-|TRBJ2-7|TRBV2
TGTGCCAGCAGTGAAGAGAAGGGTAGCTCCTACGAGCAGTACTTC
CASSEEKGSSYEQYF
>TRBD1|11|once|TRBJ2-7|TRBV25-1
TGTGCCAGATGGACAGGGTACGAGCAGTACTTC
CARWTGYEQYF
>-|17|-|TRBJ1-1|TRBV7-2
TGTGCCAGCAGCTTGGGCAACTTTTGGATAATGAACACTGAAGCTTTCTTT
CASSLGNFWIMNTEAFF
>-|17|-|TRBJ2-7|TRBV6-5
TGTGCCAGCAGTTCCGTCATCGGGGCGGGTGCTACCTACGAGCAGTACTTC
CASSSVIGAGATYEQYF
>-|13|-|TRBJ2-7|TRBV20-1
TGCAGTGCTAGCCCCAGGGATAGGTACGAGCAGTACTTC
CSASPRDRYEQYF
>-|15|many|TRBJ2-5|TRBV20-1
TGCAGTGCTAGAGATGGAGGACAGACTCAAGAGACCCAGTACTTC
CSARDGGQTQETQYF
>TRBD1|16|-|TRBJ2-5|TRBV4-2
TGTGCCAGCAGCCAAGGGGACAGACTGTACCAAGAGACCCAGTACTTC
CASSQGDRLYQETQYF
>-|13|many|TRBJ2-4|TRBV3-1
TGTGCCAGCAGCCCAAGTGAGGGAAACATTCAGTACTTC
CASSPSEGNIQYF
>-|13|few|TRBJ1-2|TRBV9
TGTGCCAGCAGCCCGACAGGTCAGAACGGCTACACCTTC
CASSPTGQNGYTF
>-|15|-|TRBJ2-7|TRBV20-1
TGCAGTGCTAGAGATCTGGGCAGGGGTTTCACCGAGCAGTACTTC
CSARDLGRGFTEQYF
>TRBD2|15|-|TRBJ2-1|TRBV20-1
TGCAGTGCTCACGAAACTAGCGGGAGGTATAGTGAGCAGTTCTTC
CSAHETSGRYSEQFF
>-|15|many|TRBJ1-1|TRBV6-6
TGTGCCAGCAGTCCGCGGGGCCAGGGTGGCACTGAAGCTTTCTTT
CASSPRGQGGTEAFF
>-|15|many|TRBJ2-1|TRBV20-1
TGCAGTGCAGAGAGGCTACGGGTAGGGCCCGGGGAGCAGTTCTTC
CSAERLRVGPGEQFF
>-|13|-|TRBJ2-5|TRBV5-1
TGCGCCAGCAGCTTGGAAATGGGAGAGACCCAGTACTTC
CASSLEMGETQYF
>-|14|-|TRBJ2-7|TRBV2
TGTGCCAGCAGTGAGGCAGTACGCTCCTACGAGCAGTACTTC
CASSEAVRSYEQYF
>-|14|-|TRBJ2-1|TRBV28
TGTGCCAGCAATGATCTGCGGGGCAACAATGAGCAGTTCTTC
CASNDLRGNNEQFF
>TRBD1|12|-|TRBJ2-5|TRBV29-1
TGCAGCCCAAAAGGGGGCGATGAGACCCAGTACTTC
CSPKGGDETQYF